This T cell receptor beta chain comes out of a study of cytomegalovirus exposure and HLA in healthy donors. Study-level background: An early release of data contained approximately 80 million unique TCRs, which came from HLA-typed donors.

This CDR3 region has 13 residues. V was shortened by 9 bases and J by 0 bases, with 11 bases between the two germline ends. Germline values: CDR1 SNHLY, CDR2 FYNNEI. PCR primers comprised 60 Vbeta and 13 Jbeta primers. Assay: immunoSEQ multiplex PCR; the TCRdb copy retains only in-frame clones and omits some. The repertoire has some 170,000 clones, more than 60% of them found once; the top ten carry about 4.6%. This rearrangement joins TRBV2 to TRBJ1-1; no clear D gene. The sequence was obtained from a man aged 35 to 55 in good health and CMV-seronegative. The sequenced sample consisted of PBMCs. CDR3 DNA: TGTGCCAGTAAGACACACCTGAACACTGAAGCTTTCTTT. Translation gives CASKTHLNTEAFF.